This T cell receptor (beta chain) stems from a study of cytomegalovirus exposure and HLA in healthy donors. Points from the study as a whole: In an earlier analysis, about 87% or about 30%: the productive usage of most TCR beta V segments. Among the CMV-associated chains, three were confirmed in vitro as specific for CMV antigens.

Use of 60 Vbeta and 13 Jbeta primers characterized the PCR. The repertoire was sequenced with immunoSEQ multiplex PCR; TCRdb's copy has only in-frame clones and lacks some. The sample yields about 110,000 clones, around three quarters seen once. CDR1 and CDR2 from the germline V gene are SGHAT and FQNNGV. This CDR3 region has 14 residues. V dropped 5 bases and J dropped 4 bases, with 13 bases sitting between them. This clone has just a few counts. What it recognizes is unknown. The gene calls are TRBV11-2 and TRBJ2-3; maybe TRBD2 (6 bases). The sequence was obtained from a boy aged 10-17 years in good health and CMV-seronegative. The sequenced material came from PBMCs. The CDR3 sequence: CASSPIAGPDTQYF. CDR3 nucleotides: TGTGCCAGCAGCCCGATCGCGGGGCCAGATACGCAGTATTTT.